This T cell receptor (beta chain) emerged from a study of blood T cell repertoires in COVID-19. Study-level background: Samples representing acute and convalescent COVID-19 were sourced from the United States, Italy and Spain.

Profiled with immunoSEQ multiplex PCR; TCRdb holds only in-frame clones, not every one. The data show about 260,000 clones, 86% seen once. Per the germline V gene, CDR1 is GTSNPN and CDR2 is SVGIG (reference sequence). CDR3 length: 14 residues. V lost 4 bases and J lost 0, with 12 bases in between. The clonotype comes from a man aged 25-45 years with active or convalescent COVID-19. The gene calls are TRBV30 and TRBJ1-2; no clear D gene. The sequenced material came from peripheral blood. The CDR3 DNA is TGTGCCTGGATATCTCGTTTGTCTAACTATGGCTACACCTTC. It codes for CAWISRLSNYGYTF.